The rows below give T cell receptor beta chains drawn from one sample of a study of blood T cell repertoires in COVID-19. Method: immunoSEQ multiplex PCR; TCRdb's copy keeps in-frame clones and lacks some. This sample yields a few hundred thousand clones, of which roughly nine tenths are seen a single time; less than 5% belongs to the top ten. Sample: peripheral blood. All receptors come from a man in his sixties who had recovered from COVID-19. CDR3s include the opening cysteine and the closing phenylalanine or tryptophan. D genes are given only for firm matches. Size is omitted from some rows. Given values are once, few, many or a class for expanded clones.

TRBD1,TRBJ1-2,TRBV5-4,few,TGTGCCAGCAGCTTGAAGGGGGCTAATGGCTACACCTTC,CASSLKGANGYTF
-,TRBJ1-1,TRBV2,-,TGTGCCAGCAGTGAAAAGCAGGGGACAACTGAAGCTTTCTTT,CASSEKQGTTEAFF
TRBD1,TRBJ2-2,TRBV19,-,TGTGCCAGTAGTAGAGACAGGGTTGTCGGGGAGCTGTTTTTT,CASSRDRVVGELFF
TRBD2,TRBJ2-1,TRBV19,-,TGTGCCATCAGCAAAGGGACTAGCGGGGTATACGAGCAGTTCTTC,CAISKGTSGVYEQFF
-,TRBJ2-5,TRBV7-2,few,TGTGCCAGCAGCTTAGCCGGGACACCAATGGTCCAGTACTTC,CASSLAGTPMVQYF
TRBD1,TRBJ2-3,TRBV11-3,-,TGTGCCAGCAGCTTTGGACAGGGGACAGATACGCAGTATTTT,CASSFGQGTDTQYF
TRBD1,TRBJ1-5,TRBV25-1,-,TGTGCCAGCAGACAGATCACTACCGGGACAGCTAGCAATCAGCCCCAGCATTTT,CASRQITTGTASNQPQHF
TRBD2,TRBJ2-7,TRBV29-1,-,TGCAGCGTTGAAGATTGGGATAGCGGGAGTTCGAGCTCCTACGAGCAGTACTTC,CSVEDWDSGSSSSYEQYF
-,TRBJ2-1,TRBV6-5,-,TGTGCCAGCAGTTACGCGGGGTTCTACAATGAGCAGTTCTTC,CASSYAGFYNEQFF
TRBD2,TRBJ2-1,TRBV2,-,TGTGCCAGCAGTGAACTAGCGGGGGGATCCTACAATGAGCAGTTCTTC,CASSELAGGSYNEQFF
TRBD1,TRBJ1-1,TRBV9,-,TGTGCCAGCAGCGGAAGACAGGGAGGCACTGAAGCTTTCTTT,CASSGRQGGTEAFF
-,TRBJ1-3,TRBV19,-,TGTGCCAGTAGTGACCGGGACCGACTAGCTGGAAACACCATATATTTT,CASSDRDRLAGNTIYF
TRBD1,TRBJ2-3,TRBV20-1,-,TGCAGTGCTAGTCTTGGCAGGGGGCGCGTGGATACGCAGTATTTT,CSASLGRGRVDTQYF
-,TRBJ2-5,TRBV7-3,-,TGTGCCAGCAGATTACCCGGGGAAGAGACCCAGTACTTC,CASRLPGEETQYF
-,TRBJ2-1,TRBV7-2,-,TGTGCCAGCAGCAGGGGGGGAGGTTACAATGAGCAGTTCTTC,CASSRGGGYNEQFF
-,TRBJ1-2,TRBV7-8,few,TGTGCCAGCAGCTCTGACCGCCTCCGCGGGGGCTACACCTTC,CASSSDRLRGGYTF
-,TRBJ2-1,TRBV11-3,once,TGTGCCAGCAGCTTAAGGTCCTCTCTGCGGGATGAGCAGTTCTTC,CASSLRSSLRDEQFF
-,TRBJ2-2,TRBV19,few,TGTGCCAGTAGTATATGGAACAGGGTGGCCGGGGAGCTGTTTTTT,CASSIWNRVAGELFF
TRBD1,TRBJ2-3,TRBV7-7,many,TGTGCTAGCAGCTTAGGGGGCGCGAGCACAGATACGCAGTATTTT,CASSLGGASTDTQYF
TRBD1,TRBJ2-7,TRBV2,-,TGTGCCAGCAGCCCCCGGGACAGGAGGAACTACGAGCAGTACTTC,CASSPRDRRNYEQYF
TRBD1,TRBJ2-2,TRBV25-1,-,TGTGCCAGCAGCCGGGACAGCGCGCTCCCCGGGGAGCTGTTTTTT,CASSRDSALPGELFF
TRBD1,TRBJ2-5,TRBV5-1,-,TGCGCCAGCAGCTTGCGGCAGGGGGCTTTGGAAGAGACCCAGTACTTC,CASSLRQGALEETQYF
TRBD1,TRBJ2-7,TRBV5-1,-,TGCGCCAGCAGCTTGGGCGACAGGGGGCGGGAGCAGTACTTC,CASSLGDRGREQYF
TRBD1,TRBJ1-2,TRBV6-5,-,TGTGCCAGCAGTAACACAGGGGCCCCTTATGGCTACACCTTC,CASSNTGAPYGYTF
-,TRBJ1-3,TRBV6-5,-,TGTGCCAGCAGCAACAGGGTCTCTACTGGAAACACCATATATTTT,CASSNRVSTGNTIYF
-,TRBJ2-2,TRBV7-9,-,TGTGCCAGCTACCCTCACCTCAGGGAGAACACCGGGGAGCTGTTTTTT,CASYPHLRENTGELFF